The T cell receptor (beta chain) under discussion was sequenced for a study of blood T cell repertoires in COVID-19. For the study at large: From T cells, B-cell-depleted T cells, or PBMCs came the material, which was cDNA or gDNA.

Authors' analysis steps: Amplification of reference gene primers was used by the study to estimate nucleated cell counts. Some clones are missing from TCRdb's copy, which holds only in-frame ones; the method was immunoSEQ multiplex PCR. That table is the source of V, J and clone size, and D and trimming were worked out from the DNA. The table has roughly 55,000 clones, approximately 82% seen once. Germline lookup yields CDR1 LGHDT and CDR2 YNNKEL (reference sequence). This CDR3 region has 17 residues. After removal of 0 bases from V and 5 bases from J, the junction contained 7 bases not matched to a gene.

V is TRBV3-1 (or the pseudogene TRBV3-2) and J is TRBJ2-3; 11 bases line up with TRBD2. The sample taken for sequencing was peripheral blood. The receptor comes from an older man with acute or convalescent COVID-19. This chain's CDR3 is CASSQDQRLAGRDTQYF. In nucleotides, the CDR3 is TGTGCCAGCAGCCAAGATCAAAGACTAGCGGGGCGAGATACGCAGTATTTT.